This note documents a single T cell receptor (beta chain) sequence. Other nucleotide sequences from this sample produce the same CDR3. This specimen comes from a study of shared clonotypes between healthy human individuals. It was CD45RO-negative cells, positively selected for CCR7, that made up naive CD8 cells, with terminally differentiated effector memory CD45RA+ cells excluded. Donors were healthy HIV-negative adults without recently reported acute infections or vaccinations. Adult Caucasians living in Nashville, Tennessee made up all of the donors. V dropped 7 bases and J dropped 6 bases, with 7 bases sitting between them. From germline, CDR1 is LNHDA and CDR2 SQIVND (reference sequence). The CDR3 length is 11 residues. Methods used by the authors: Filtering of immunoSEQ junctional sequences could not match full-length read filtering. Clones were read by immunoSEQ multiplex PCR, and TCRdb kept only the in-frame ones, dropping some. For V, J and clone size, that table is used; D and trimming come from the DNA. The sample gives roughly 2.1 million clones, about 92% of which show up once; approximately 1.7% is in the top ten.

The sequence came from a man aged 18 to 29 in good health. Some clones in this sample may be carry-over from other donors' samples. The chain links TRBV19 to TRBJ2-1, with D possibly TRBD1 on 6 matching bases. Sample: naive CD8+ T cells from PBMCs. DNA for the CDR3: TGTGCCAGTATCAGGGGCAATGAGCAGTTCTTC. Translated: CASIRGNEQFF.